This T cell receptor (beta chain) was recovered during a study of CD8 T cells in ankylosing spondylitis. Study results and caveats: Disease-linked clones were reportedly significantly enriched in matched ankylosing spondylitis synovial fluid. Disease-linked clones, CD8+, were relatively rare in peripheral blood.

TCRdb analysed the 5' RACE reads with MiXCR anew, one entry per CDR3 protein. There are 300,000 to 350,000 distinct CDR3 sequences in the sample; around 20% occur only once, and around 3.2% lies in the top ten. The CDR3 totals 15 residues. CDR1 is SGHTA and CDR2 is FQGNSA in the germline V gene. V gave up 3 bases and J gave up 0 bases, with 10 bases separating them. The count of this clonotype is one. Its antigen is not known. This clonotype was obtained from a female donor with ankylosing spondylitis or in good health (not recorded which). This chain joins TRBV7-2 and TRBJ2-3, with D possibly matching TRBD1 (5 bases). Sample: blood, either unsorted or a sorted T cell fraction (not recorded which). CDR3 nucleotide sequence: TGTGCCAGCAGCTTCGGACACGCTAGCACAGATACGCAGTATTTT. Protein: CASSFGHASTDTQYF.